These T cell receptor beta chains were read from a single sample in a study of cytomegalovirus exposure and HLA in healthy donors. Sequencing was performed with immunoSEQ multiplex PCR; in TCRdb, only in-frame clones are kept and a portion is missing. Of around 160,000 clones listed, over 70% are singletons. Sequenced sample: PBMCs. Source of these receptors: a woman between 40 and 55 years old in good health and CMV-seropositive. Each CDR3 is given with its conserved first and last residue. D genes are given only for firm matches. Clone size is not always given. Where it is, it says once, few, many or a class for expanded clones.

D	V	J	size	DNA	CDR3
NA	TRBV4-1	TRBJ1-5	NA	TGCGCCAGCAGCCAAACCTTCTTGGGGGGGGCTCAGCCCCAGCATTTT	CASSQTFLGGAQPQHF
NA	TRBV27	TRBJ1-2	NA	TGTGCCAGCAGCGCTTCGGCGGGCACCCCGGGACTTTCTTATGGCTACACCTTC	CASSASAGTPGLSYGYTF
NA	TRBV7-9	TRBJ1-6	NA	TGTTCCAGCAGCTTAGGTGCCAGCTCCTATAATTCACCCCTCCACTTT	CSSSLGASSYNSPLHF
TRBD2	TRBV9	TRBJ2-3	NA	TGTGCCAGCAGCAAAACTAGCGGGGGAGCCACAGATACGCAGTATTTT	CASSKTSGGATDTQYF
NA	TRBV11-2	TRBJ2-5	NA	TGTGCCAGCAGCCCCAGACTGGGTCAAGAGACCCAGTACTTC	CASSPRLGQETQYF
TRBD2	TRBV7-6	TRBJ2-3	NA	TGTGCCAGCAGCCCGCGGGGGCGGGGGGGCGTAGATACGCAGTATTTT	CASSPRGRGGVDTQYF
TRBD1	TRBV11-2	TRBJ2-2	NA	TGTGCCAGCAGCTTACAGGGGGCGAGGAACACCGGGGAGCTGTTTTTT	CASSLQGARNTGELFF
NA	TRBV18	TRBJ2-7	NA	TGTGCCAGCTCACCGAAGACAGACGACTTAAGGTACTTC	CASSPKTDDLRYF
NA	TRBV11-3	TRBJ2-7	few	TGTGCCAGCAACCTAAACAGGGCTACCTACGAGCAGTACTTC	CASNLNRATYEQYF
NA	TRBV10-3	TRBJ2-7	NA	TGTGCCATCCGGGACACCGCCTCTAGCGAGCAGTACTTC	CAIRDTASSEQYF
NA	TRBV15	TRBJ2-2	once	TGTGCCACCAGCAGACTAAACGGGGAGCTGTTTTTT	CATSRLNGELFF
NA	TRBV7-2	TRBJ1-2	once	TGTGCCAGCAGCTTGACAGCTAACTATGGCTACACCTTC	CASSLTANYGYTF
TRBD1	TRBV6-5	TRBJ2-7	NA	TGTGCCAGCAGTGTACAGGGGGCTTACGAGCAGTACTTC	CASSVQGAYEQYF
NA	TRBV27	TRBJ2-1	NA	TGTGCCAGCAGTATCGGGGACTTATCGATCTACAATGAGCAGTTCTTC	CASSIGDLSIYNEQFF
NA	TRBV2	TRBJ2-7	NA	TGTGCCAGCAGCCTAAGGGGTTACGAGCAGTACTTC	CASSLRGYEQYF
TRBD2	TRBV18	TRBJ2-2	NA	TGTGCCAGCTCACCTAGTAGCGGGGCCGGGGAGCTGTTTTTT	CASSPSSGAGELFF
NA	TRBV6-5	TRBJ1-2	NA	TGTGCCAGCAGTTACTTGGGGACATCGGGTGGCTACACCTTC	CASSYLGTSGGYTF
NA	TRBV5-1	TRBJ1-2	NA	TGCGCCAGCAGCTTAGACTACTATGGCTACACCTTC	CASSLDYYGYTF
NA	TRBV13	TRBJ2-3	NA	TGTGCCAGCAGCTTAGGGGCGGAAGATACGCAGTATTTT	CASSLGAEDTQYF
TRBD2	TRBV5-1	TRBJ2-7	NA	TGCGCCAGCAGCTCCGGGACTAGCGGGGGATTCAGGTACGAGCAGTACTTC	CASSSGTSGGFRYEQYF
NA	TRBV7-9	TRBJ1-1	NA	TGTGCCAGCAGCTTACTGGAGGTGAAAGCTTTCTTT	CASSLLEVKAFF
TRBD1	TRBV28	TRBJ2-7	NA	TGTGCCAGCCTGGGACAGGGCTCCTACGAGCAGTACTTC	CASLGQGSYEQYF
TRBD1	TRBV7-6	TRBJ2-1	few	TGTGCCAGCACTTTTGCGGGACAGGGACACAATGAGCAGTTCTTC	CASTFAGQGHNEQFF
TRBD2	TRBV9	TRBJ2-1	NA	TGTGCCAGCAGCCCACGGGGGGACAATGAGCAGTTCTTC	CASSPRGDNEQFF
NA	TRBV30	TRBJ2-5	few	TGTGCCTGGGAGGCCGGCCAAGAGACCCAGTACTTC	CAWEAGQETQYF
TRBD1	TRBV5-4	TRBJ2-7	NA	TGTGCCAGCAGCTTGGTCGGGACAGGGCGGTACGAGCAGTACTTC	CASSLVGTGRYEQYF
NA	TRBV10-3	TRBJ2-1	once	TGTGCCATCAGTGAGTCGGCTAGCAGGCATGAGCAGTTCTTC	CAISESASRHEQFF
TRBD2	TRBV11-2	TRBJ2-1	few	TGTGCCAGCAGCTTAGAAGCGGGGGGTTGGAATGAGCAGTTCTTC	CASSLEAGGWNEQFF
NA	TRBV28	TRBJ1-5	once	TGTGCCAGCAGTTCCCCCGGGGTAGGATCCGATCAGCCCCAGCATTTT	CASSSPGVGSDQPQHF
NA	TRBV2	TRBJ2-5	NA	TGTGCCAGCAGTGTAATGAGACAGTCAGAGACCCAGTACTTC	CASSVMRQSETQYF
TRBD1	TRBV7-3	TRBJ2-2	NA	TGTGCCAGCAGCTTGGGACAGCCCCCCGGGGAGCTGTTTTTT	CASSLGQPPGELFF
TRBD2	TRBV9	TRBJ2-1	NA	TGTGCCAGCAGCCCCCGAACTAGCGACCCCTACAATGAGCAGTTCTTC	CASSPRTSDPYNEQFF
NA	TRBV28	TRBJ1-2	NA	TGTGCCAGCAGGACCGCGAGCAGGGAGGTTTGGGGCTACACCTTC	CASRTASREVWGYTF
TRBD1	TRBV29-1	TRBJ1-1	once	TGCAGCGTTGTAGTTCGGGGCAGGGGGTACACTGAAGCTTTCTTT	CSVVVRGRGYTEAFF
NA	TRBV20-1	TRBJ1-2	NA	TGCAGTGCTAGAGACAGGCTCGACTACACCTTC	CSARDRLDYTF
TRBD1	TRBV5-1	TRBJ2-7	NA	TGCGCCAGCAGCTTGGTACCGGACAGGGAGGCGCAGTACTTC	CASSLVPDREAQYF
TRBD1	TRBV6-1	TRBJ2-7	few	TGTGCCAGCACTCCACAGGGGAACTACGAGCAGTACTTC	CASTPQGNYEQYF
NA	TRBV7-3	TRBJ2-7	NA	TGTGCCAGCAGCTTAGCACCAGCCTACGAGCAGTACTTC	CASSLAPAYEQYF
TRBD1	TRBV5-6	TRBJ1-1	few	TGTGCCAGCAGGCGACAGGGGGCCACTGAAGCTTTCTTT	CASRRQGATEAFF
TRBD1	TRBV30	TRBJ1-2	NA	TGTGCCTGGAAGACAGGGCCCGGGGCAATTGAGGGCTACACCTTC	CAWKTGPGAIEGYTF
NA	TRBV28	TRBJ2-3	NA	TGTGCCAGCGGAGCAGGGAAGCGCGATACGCAGTATTTT	CASGAGKRDTQYF
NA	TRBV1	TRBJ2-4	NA	TGCACCAGCAGCCCCCACCCACTTAGCGGGGGGGCAGCCAAAAACATTCAGTACTTC	CTSSPHPLSGGAAKNIQYF
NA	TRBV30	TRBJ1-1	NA	TGTGCCTGGAGGACAGGACCCTTGAACACTGAAGCTTTCTTT	CAWRTGPLNTEAFF
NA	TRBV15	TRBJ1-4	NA	TGTGCCACCAGCAGCCCTCAGGGATTGAGAGAAAAACTGTTTTTT	CATSSPQGLREKLFF